The 26 T cell receptor beta chains listed next were all sequenced from one sample in a study of T cells in Graves' hyperthyroidism and ophthalmopathy. TCR beta CDR3 sequences were amplified from RNA transcripts. The HTBI primer set was used in a first-round RT-PCR of the TCR CDR3. One entry per CDR3 protein results from TCRdb running MiXCR on the multiplex PCR reads. This table has under 450,000 distinct CDR3 sequences, approximately 14% appearing once. The sequenced sample was blood. Source of these receptors: a woman younger than 30 with Graves' hyperthyroidism.

This clonotype was picked up many times. The CDR3 coding sequence is TGTGCCATCAGTGATAAGGGGGGTATGGATGGCTACACCTTC. This sequence encodes CAISDKGGMDGYTF. The rearrangement links TRBV10-3 to TRBJ1-2, with D tentatively TRBD1 (6 bases). The germline V gene has CDR1 ENHRY and CDR2 SYGVKD. This CDR3 has 14 amino acids. V gave up 3 bases and J gave up 6 bases, with 14 bases separating them.

The chain uses TRBV4-1 and TRBJ1-3; D is unclear. Germline V gene lookup returns CDR1 MGHRA and CDR2 YSYEKL. CDR3 length: 13 residues. V was trimmed by 3 bases and J by 4 bases, leaving 7 bases between them. For the CDR3, the DNA is TGCGCCAGCAGCCAGTACACGGGAAACACCATATATTTT. Protein sequence: CASSQYTGNTIYF.

This clonotype has ten or more counts. This chain connects TRBV3-1 to TRBJ1-1; TRBD1 aligns across 7 bases. V was clipped by 1 base and J by 5 bases; unmatched bases: 7. CDR3 size: 15 residues. CDR1 is LGHDT, CDR2 YNNKEL, per germline (reference sequence). The CDR3: CASSQAQGIGTEAFF. The CDR3 DNA reads as TGTGCCAGCAGCCAAGCACAGGGGATTGGAACTGAAGCTTTCTTT. The complete variable domain, with remaining parts taken from reference TRBV3-1 and TRBJ1-1, reads DTAVSQTPKYLVTQMGNDKSIKCEQNLGHDTMYWYKQDSKKFLKIMFSYNNKELIINETVPNRFSPKSPDKAHLNLHINSLELGDSAVYFCASSQAQGIGTEAFFGQGTRLTVV.

This clonotype was detected ten times or more. V usage is TRBV12-3 or TRBV12-4 and J usage is TRBJ1-5, with TRBD1 matching over 9 bases. This CDR3 has 16 residues. Trimming cost V 5 bases and J 10 bases; bases outside gene matches: 15. The CDR3 DNA follows: TGTGCCAGCAGTCCTAACCTTGGGCGGACAGGGGTACCCCAGCATTTT. This codes for CASSPNLGRTGVPQHF.

This clonotype was detected only a few times. The chain is built from TRBV7-9 and TRBJ2-7; 9 bases align to TRBD1. The V gene end was trimmed by 5 bases and the J gene end by 6 bases; junction bases not matched to a gene: 14. This CDR3 comprises 16 residues. Germline V gene data show CDR1 as SEHNR and CDR2 as FQNEAQ (reference sequence). This CDR3 is CASSAGQGKRTGEQYF. The DNA for the CDR3 is TGTGCCAGCAGCGCTGGACAGGGGAAAAGGACGGGCGAGCAGTACTTC.

This clonotype was detected ten times or more. J is TRBJ2-7 and V is TRBV6-1; weak D call: TRBD2 (6 bases). V lost 6 bases to trimming and J lost 2 bases, with 11 bases between them. From germline, CDR1 is MNHNS and CDR2 SASEGT. The CDR3 has 13 amino acids. CDR3 in amino acids: CASRRGVTYEQYF. In DNA form, the CDR3 reads TGTGCCAGCAGGCGCGGGGTAACCTACGAGCAGTACTTC.

The rearrangement joins TRBV7-8 to TRBJ2-5; 9 bases are shared with TRBD1. The germline V gene has CDR1 SGHVS and CDR2 FQNEAQ. This CDR3 region has 17 residues. V shed 0 bases, J shed 3 bases, and the junction held 8 bases outside the gene matches. The CDR3 sequence is CASSLAGDRELEETQYF. The CDR3 region has the DNA TGTGCCAGCAGCTTAGCGGGGGACAGGGAATTGGAAGAGACCCAGTACTTC.

In this sample, this clonotype turned up many times. The CDR3 is CASSSRGLADTQYF. Written as DNA, the CDR3 is TGTGCCAGCAGTTCCCGCGGACTCGCAGATACGCAGTATTTT. The V gene is TRBV12-3 or TRBV12-4, the J gene TRBJ2-3, with a weak D call TRBD2 (5 bases). This CDR3 is 14 amino acids long. The V gene lost 4 bases and the J gene lost 4 bases, with 12 bases spanning the gap.

Ten or more counts support this clonotype. The genes are TRBV18 and TRBJ2-7; 11 bases match TRBD2. This CDR3 region has 16 residues. The germline V gene has CDR1 KGHSH and CDR2 LQKENI. V trimming: 0 bases; J trimming: 5 bases; junction bases outside the gene matches: 6. The CDR3 region is CASSPPVSGGAHEQYF. CDR3 coding DNA: TGTGCCAGCTCACCACCGGTTAGCGGGGGGGCCCACGAGCAGTACTTC.

This clonotype was counted many times. The V call is TRBV18, the J call TRBJ1-4; D unclear. There are 14 residues in the CDR3. CDR1 is KGHSH and CDR2 is LQKENI in the germline V gene. Trimming pared 2 bases from V and 7 bases from J, leaving 11 bases between. The CDR3 region has the DNA TGTGCCAGCTCACCAGGGGTTGAAGGTGAAAAACTGTTTTTT. Amino acid sequence: CASSPGVEGEKLFF. Full variable domain (rest looked up from reference TRBV18 and TRBJ1-4): NAGVMQNPRHLVRRRGQEARLRCSPMKGHSHVYWYRQLPEEGLKFMVYLQKENIIDESGMPKERFSAEFPKEGPSILRIQQVVRGDSAAYFCASSPGVEGEKLFFGSGTQLSVL.

Ten or more counts support this clonotype. This rearrangement joins TRBV4-1 to TRBJ2-5, with D possibly matching TRBD2 (7 bases). V dropped 0 bases and J dropped 0 bases, with 20 bases sitting between them. CDR1 and CDR2 (germline): MGHRA, YSYEKL. This CDR3 contains 19 residues. The CDR3 nucleotides read TGCGCCAGCAGCCAAGATTCGGCATCCGGGGGGCGATACCAAGAGACCCAGTACTTC. Protein product: CASSQDSASGGRYQETQYF.

The chain combines TRBV28 with TRBJ1-1; no definite D call. CDR3 length: 15 residues. Trimming took off 7 bases at V and 0 bases at J, with 15 bases between the two ends. Germline V gene sequence: CDR1 MDHEN, CDR2 SYDVKM. The CDR3 reads CASTMPPPMNTEAFF. In nucleotides, the CDR3 is TGTGCCAGCACCATGCCCCCCCCGATGAACACTGAAGCTTTCTTT.

This clonotype was observed a handful of times. This sequence joins TRBV6-5 and TRBJ1-5; a possible D gene is TRBD1 (5 bases). CDR3 length: 16 amino acids. Per germline, CDR1 MNHEY and CDR2 SVGAGI. Trimming left V 0 bases short and J 5 bases short, with 14 bases between. The DNA of the CDR3 is TGTGCCAGCAGTTACTCGTTCGGGGGAGGAGATCAGCCCCAGCATTTT. This codes for CASSYSFGGGDQPQHF.

This clonotype was seen many times. The V call is TRBV6-1, the J call TRBJ2-6, with D maybe TRBD2 (5 bases). Germline V gene lookup returns CDR1 MNHNS and CDR2 SASEGT. The CDR3 consists of 18 residues. V lost 3 bases, J lost 1 base, and 16 bases lay in between. CDR3: CASSDRGYRPSGANVLTF. The CDR3 DNA sequence: TGTGCCAGCAGTGACCGAGGGTACCGTCCTTCTGGGGCCAACGTCCTGACTTTC.

This clonotype was observed a few times. The chain has TRBV9 and TRBJ2-6; D is unclear. Germline V gene data show CDR1 as SGDLS and CDR2 as YYNGEE. V was shortened by 1 base and J by 1 base, with 6 bases between the two germline ends. CDR3 size: 15 residues. CDR3 in amino acids: CASSVRASGANVLTF. DNA for the CDR3: TGTGCCAGCAGCGTAAGGGCATCTGGGGCCAACGTCCTGACTTTC.

Points on this clonotype: A read error may be the cause here, since a much bigger clone is one base away. The rearrangement joins TRBV24-1 to TRBJ1-5; tentatively, D is TRBD1 (5 bases). Germline lookup yields CDR1 KGHDR and CDR2 SFDVKD. The CDR3 covers 17 residues. The CDR3 here is CATSAQRRDSSNQPHHF. The CDR3 coding sequence is TGTGCCACCAGTGCCCAACGGAGAGACAGCAGCAATCAGCCCCATCATTTT.

This clonotype was observed many times. This sequence joins TRBV12-3 or TRBV12-4 and TRBJ1-5; D ambiguous. V lost 1 base and J lost 3, with 7 bases in between. The CDR3 covers 14 residues. CDR3 coding DNA: TGTGCCAGCAGTTTAGGATCAGCCAATCAGCCCCAGCATTTT. Translating it yields CASSLGSANQPQHF.

This clonotype was seen repeatedly, ten times or more. V and J are TRBV6-1 and TRBJ2-7, with TRBD1 identical over 8 bases. The V and J ends lost 5 bases and 2 bases, in that order; junction bases with no gene match: 8. CDR3 length: 15 amino acids. The germline gives CDR1 MNHNS, CDR2 SASEGT. The CDR3 DNA is TGTGCCAGCAGTACTAACCGGGACAGGACCTACGAGCAGTACTTC. Translation gives CASSTNRDRTYEQYF.

In its sample, this clonotype was seen many times. The CDR3 bases are TGTGCCAGTAGGATAACAGGGGGCAAGGGTAACACTGAAGCTTTCTTT. It yields the protein CASRITGGKGNTEAFF. The V and J genes are TRBV19 and TRBJ1-1; TRBD1 agrees at 9 bases. Germline assignment: CDR1 LNHDA and CDR2 SQIVND (reference sequence). V lost 6 bases to trimming and J lost 2 bases; unmatched junction nucleotides: 10. This CDR3 is built from 16 residues.

The sample holds many counts of this clonotype. The chain has TRBV13 and TRBJ2-7; D is undetermined. Germline CDR1 reads PRHDT; CDR2 reads FYEKMQ (reference sequence). The CDR3 is 13 amino acids. V dropped 6 bases and J dropped 6 bases, with 15 bases sitting between them. DNA of the CDR3: TGTGCCAGCAGTATGATCCCCCTGTTCGAGCAGTACTTC. The encoded protein is CASSMIPLFEQYF.

This clonotype occurred many times. The chain couples TRBV5-6 to TRBJ1-1; D uncertain. Germline lookup yields CDR1 SGHDT and CDR2 YYEEEE. The CDR3 length is 13 residues. Trimming removed 5 bases at V and 2 bases at J, with 10 bases between. Here the CDR3 reads CASSLVRNTEAFF. The CDR3 bases are TGTGCCAGCAGTTTAGTCAGAAACACTGAAGCTTTCTTT.

The rearrangement uses TRBV10-3 and TRBJ2-3; D is ambiguous. The ends were cut back, 3 bases at V and 2 bases at J, with 18 bases in the middle. Germline CDR1 and CDR2: ENHRY and SYGVKD. The CDR3 length is 17 residues. DNA of the CDR3: TGTGCCATCAGTGAAGGCCCAACTAATACTCCCACAGATACGCAGTATTTT. Amino acids: CAISEGPTNTPTDTQYF.

This clonotype was picked up many times. The rearrangement uses TRBV28 and TRBJ1-4; the match to TRBD1 covers 8 bases. Germline-derived CDR1 and CDR2 are MDHEN and SYDVKM. The CDR3 is made up of 14 amino acids. Trimming cost V 4 bases and J 7 bases; bases outside gene matches: 5. The CDR3 DNA reads TGTGCCAGCAGTTACGGGACAGGCGGTGAAAAACTGTTTTTT. It translates to CASSYGTGGEKLFF.

Many counts were recorded for this clonotype. The chain recombines TRBV5-1 with TRBJ2-7; tentative D call: TRBD1 (6 bases). Germline CDR1 is SGHRS and CDR2 is YFSETQ. The CDR3 covers 14 residues. V gave up 0 bases and J gave up 3 bases, with 10 bases separating them. The CDR3 sequence: CASSLDRVYYEQYF. The DNA for the CDR3 is TGCGCCAGCAGCTTGGACAGGGTCTACTACGAGCAGTACTTC.

This clonotype was observed many times. The CDR3 is CASSPRTRVDEKLFF. CDR3 bases: TGTGCCAGCAGTCCGCGGACACGAGTGGATGAAAAACTGTTTTTT. V gene TRBV12-3 or TRBV12-4 combines with J gene TRBJ1-4, with a tentative D call TRBD1 (5 bases). This CDR3 region has 15 residues. The V end lost 5 bases, the J end lost 6 bases, and 16 bases lay between the germline ends.

This clonotype was detected ten times or more. J is TRBJ2-3 and V is TRBV12-3 or TRBV12-4; the D is unclear. V dropped 6 bases and J dropped 8 bases, with 12 bases sitting between them. The CDR3 sequence is 12 residues long. The CDR3 loop reads CASRLRVGTQYF. CDR3 bases: TGTGCCAGCAGGCTTCGCGTGGGTACGCAGTATTTT.